This TCR beta chain was retrieved from a study of CD8+CD57+ T cells in acquired aplastic anemia. Genomic DNA provided the template from which TCR beta VDJ and CDR3 profiles were obtained. Via MiXCR, TCRdb re-called the reads, giving one row per CDR3 protein. The table lists roughly 250,000 distinct CDR3 sequences, 70% to 85% of them singletons, with approximately 40% in the top ten. Patients chosen for sequencing had shown CD8+CD57+ cell expansion by flow cytometry. Among the patients, all had severe acquired aplastic anemia. CDR1 is SGHVS and CDR2 is FNYEAQ in the germline V gene. This CDR3 comprises 14 residues. J lost 2 bases, V lost 5 bases, and 3 bases had no gene match.

The receptor was isolated from a human donor with aplastic anemia. The source material was sorted CD4+, CD8+, or CD8+CD57+ T cells (not recorded which) from PBMCs. The chain joins TRBV7-6 to TRBJ2-7; TRBD1 matches at 10 bases. CDR3 sequence (DNA): TGTGCCAGCAGCCCCGGGACAGGGGCCTACGAGCAGTACTTC. It yields the protein CASSPGTGAYEQYF. The full variable domain, with the rest looked up from reference TRBV7-6 and TRBJ2-7, is GAGVSQSPRYKVTKRGQDVALRCDPISGHVSLYWYRQALGQGPEFLTYFNYEAQQDKSGLPNDRFSAERPEGSISTLTIQRTEQRDSAMYRCASSPGTGAYEQYFGPGTRLTVT.